The text below deals with one T cell receptor (beta chain). The data were taken from a study of control samples from healthy donors and cancer patients. The CDR3 has 14 amino acids. Assay: immunoSEQ multiplex PCR; the TCRdb copy retains only in-frame clones and omits some. The sample contains approximately 52,000 clones, roughly 95% of which appear only once. The chain employs TRBV21-1 and TRBJ2-4; the D call of TRBD2 is as the table states it, not checked on the DNA. TRBV21-1 is a pseudogene locus. The receptor comes from a woman between 18 and 30 years old in good health. Specimen: blood. CDR3 loop: CASSKVSAKNIQYF. CDR3 sequence (DNA): TGTGCCAGCAGCAAAGTCAGCGCGAAAAACATTCAGTACTTC.